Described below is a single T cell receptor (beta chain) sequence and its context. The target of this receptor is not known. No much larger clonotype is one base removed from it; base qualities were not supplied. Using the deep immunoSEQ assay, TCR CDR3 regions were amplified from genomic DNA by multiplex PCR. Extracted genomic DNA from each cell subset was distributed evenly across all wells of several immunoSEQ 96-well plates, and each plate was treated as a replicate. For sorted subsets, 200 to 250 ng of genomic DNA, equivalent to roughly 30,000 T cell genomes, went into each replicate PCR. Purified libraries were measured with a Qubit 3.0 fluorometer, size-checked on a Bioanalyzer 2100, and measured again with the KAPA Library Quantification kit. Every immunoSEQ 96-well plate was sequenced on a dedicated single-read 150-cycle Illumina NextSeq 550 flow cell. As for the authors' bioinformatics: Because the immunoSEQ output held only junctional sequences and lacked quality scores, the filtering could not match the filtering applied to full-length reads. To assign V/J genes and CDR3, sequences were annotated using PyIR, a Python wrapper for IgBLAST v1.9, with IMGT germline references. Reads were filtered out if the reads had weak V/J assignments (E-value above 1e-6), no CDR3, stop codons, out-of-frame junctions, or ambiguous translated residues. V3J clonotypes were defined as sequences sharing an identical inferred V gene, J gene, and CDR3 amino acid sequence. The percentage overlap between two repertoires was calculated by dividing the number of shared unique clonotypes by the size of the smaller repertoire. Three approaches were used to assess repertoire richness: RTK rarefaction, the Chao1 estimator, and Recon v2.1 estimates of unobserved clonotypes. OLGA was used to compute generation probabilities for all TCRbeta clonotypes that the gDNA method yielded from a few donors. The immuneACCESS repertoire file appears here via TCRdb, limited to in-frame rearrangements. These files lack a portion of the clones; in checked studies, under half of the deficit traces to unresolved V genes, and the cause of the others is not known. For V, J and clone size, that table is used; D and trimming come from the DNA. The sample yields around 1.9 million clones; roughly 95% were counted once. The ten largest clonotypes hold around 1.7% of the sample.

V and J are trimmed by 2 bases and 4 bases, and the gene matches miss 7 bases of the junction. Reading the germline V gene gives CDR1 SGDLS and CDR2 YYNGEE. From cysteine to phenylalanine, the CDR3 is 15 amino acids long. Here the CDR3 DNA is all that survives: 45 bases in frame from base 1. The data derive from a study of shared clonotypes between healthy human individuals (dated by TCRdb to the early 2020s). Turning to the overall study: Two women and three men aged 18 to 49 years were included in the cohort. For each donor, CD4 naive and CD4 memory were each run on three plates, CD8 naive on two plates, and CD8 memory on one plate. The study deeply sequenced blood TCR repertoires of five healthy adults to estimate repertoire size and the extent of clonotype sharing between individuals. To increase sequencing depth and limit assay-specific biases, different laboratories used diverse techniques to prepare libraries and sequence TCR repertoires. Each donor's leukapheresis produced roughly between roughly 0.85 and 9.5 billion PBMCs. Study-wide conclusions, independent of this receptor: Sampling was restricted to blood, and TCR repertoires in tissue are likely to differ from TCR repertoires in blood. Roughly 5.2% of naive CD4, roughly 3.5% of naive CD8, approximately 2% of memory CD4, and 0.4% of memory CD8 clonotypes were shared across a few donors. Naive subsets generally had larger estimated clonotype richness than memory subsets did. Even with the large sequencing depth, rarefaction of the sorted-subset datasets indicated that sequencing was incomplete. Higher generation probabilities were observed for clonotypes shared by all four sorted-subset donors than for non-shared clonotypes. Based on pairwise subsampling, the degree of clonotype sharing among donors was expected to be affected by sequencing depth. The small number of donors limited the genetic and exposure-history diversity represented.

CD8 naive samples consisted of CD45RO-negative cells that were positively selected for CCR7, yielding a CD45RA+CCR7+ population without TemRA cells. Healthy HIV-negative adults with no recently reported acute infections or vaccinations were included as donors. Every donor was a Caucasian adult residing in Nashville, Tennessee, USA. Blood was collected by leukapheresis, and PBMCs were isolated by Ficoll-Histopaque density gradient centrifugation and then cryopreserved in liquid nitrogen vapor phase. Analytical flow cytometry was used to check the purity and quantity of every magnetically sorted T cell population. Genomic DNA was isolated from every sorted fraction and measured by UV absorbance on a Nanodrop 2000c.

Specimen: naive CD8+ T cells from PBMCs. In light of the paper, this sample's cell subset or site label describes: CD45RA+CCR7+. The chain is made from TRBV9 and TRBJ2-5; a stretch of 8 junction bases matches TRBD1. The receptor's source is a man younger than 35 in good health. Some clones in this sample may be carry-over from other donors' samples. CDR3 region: CASSVTGGGGETQYF. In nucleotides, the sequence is TGTGCCAGCAGCGTTACAGGGGGAGGAGGAGAGACCCAGTACTTC. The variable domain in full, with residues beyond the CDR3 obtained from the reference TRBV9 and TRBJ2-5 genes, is DSGVTQTPKHLITATGQRVTLRCSPRSGDLSVYWYQQSLDQGLQFLIQYYNGEERAKGNILERFSAQQFPDLHSELNLSSLELGDSALYFCASSVTGGGGETQYFGPGTRLLVL.